This T cell receptor beta chain was profiled in a study of blood T cell repertoires in COVID-19. On the study more broadly: COVID-19 samples, acute and convalescent, were from the United States, Italy and Spain. The cDNA or gDNA used as material had been derived from T cells, B-cell-depleted T cells, or PBMCs.

In germline, CDR1 is MNHEY, CDR2 SVGAGI. The ends were cut back, 2 bases at V and 8 bases at J, with 19 bases in the middle. This CDR3 region has 16 residues. Authors' methods: Scientists estimated how many nucleated cells there were by amplifying reference gene primers. Assay used: immunoSEQ multiplex PCR; TCRdb lists only in-frame clones, some missing. V and J calls and clone size are as listed in that table; D and trimming were resolved from the DNA. The repertoire holds roughly 140,000 clones, with roughly 80% as singletons. Sequencing was performed on peripheral blood. The rearrangement uses TRBV6-5 and TRBJ2-1, with D perhaps TRBD2 (6 bases). The clonotype comes from a human donor in a cohort sampled during active COVID-19. CDR3 loop: CASSYARTGGNDEQFF. The CDR3 DNA reads TGTGCCAGCAGTTACGCTCGAACCGGGGGTAACGATGAGCAGTTCTTC.